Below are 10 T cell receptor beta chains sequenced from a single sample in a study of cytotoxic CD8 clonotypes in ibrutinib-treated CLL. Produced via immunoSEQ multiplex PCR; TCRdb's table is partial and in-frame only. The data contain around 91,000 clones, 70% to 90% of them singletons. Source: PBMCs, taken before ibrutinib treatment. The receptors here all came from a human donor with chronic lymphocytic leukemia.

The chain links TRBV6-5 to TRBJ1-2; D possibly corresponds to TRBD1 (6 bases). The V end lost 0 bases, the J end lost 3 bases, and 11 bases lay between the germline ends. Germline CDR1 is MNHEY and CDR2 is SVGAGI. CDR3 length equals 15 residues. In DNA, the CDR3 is TGTGCCAGCAGTTACTCAACGACAGGCCACTATGGCTACACCTTC. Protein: CASSYSTTGHYGYTF.

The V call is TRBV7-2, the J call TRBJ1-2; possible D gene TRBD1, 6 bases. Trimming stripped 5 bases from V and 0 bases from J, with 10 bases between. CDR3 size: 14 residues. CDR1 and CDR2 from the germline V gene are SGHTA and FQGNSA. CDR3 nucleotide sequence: TGTGCCAGCAGCCCCAGGGGTTCTAACTATGGCTACACCTTC. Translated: CASSPRGSNYGYTF.

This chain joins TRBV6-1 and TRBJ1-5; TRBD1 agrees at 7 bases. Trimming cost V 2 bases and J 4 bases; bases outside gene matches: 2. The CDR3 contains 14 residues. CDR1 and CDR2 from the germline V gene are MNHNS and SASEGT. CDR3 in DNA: TGTGCCAGCAGTGAATCAGGGGGAAATCAGCCCCAGCATTTT. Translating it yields CASSESGGNQPQHF.

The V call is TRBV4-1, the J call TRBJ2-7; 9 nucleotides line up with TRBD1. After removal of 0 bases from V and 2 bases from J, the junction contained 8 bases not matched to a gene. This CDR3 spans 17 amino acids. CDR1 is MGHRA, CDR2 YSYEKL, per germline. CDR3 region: CASSQESGTGYAYEQYF. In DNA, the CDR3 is TGCGCCAGCAGCCAAGAGTCCGGGACAGGGTACGCCTACGAGCAGTACTTC.

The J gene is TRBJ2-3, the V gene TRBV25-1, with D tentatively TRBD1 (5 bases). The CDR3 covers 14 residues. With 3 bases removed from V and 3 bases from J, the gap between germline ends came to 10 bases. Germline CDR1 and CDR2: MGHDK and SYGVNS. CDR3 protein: CASSESRQTDTQYF. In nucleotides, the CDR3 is TGTGCCAGCAGTGAGAGTCGACAGACAGATACGCAGTATTTT.

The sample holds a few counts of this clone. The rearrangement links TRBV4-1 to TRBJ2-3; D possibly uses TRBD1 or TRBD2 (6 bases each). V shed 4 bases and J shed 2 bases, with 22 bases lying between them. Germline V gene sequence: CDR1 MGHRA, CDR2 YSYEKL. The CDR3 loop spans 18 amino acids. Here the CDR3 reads CASSLRSGAGSLTDTQYF. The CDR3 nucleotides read TGCGCCAGCAGCCTCCGATCGGGGGCGGGATCCCTCACAGATACGCAGTATTTT.

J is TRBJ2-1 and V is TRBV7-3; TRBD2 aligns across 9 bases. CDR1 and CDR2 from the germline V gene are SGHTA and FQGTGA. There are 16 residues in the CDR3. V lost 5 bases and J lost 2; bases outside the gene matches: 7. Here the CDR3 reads CASSRLREGPYNEQFF. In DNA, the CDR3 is TGTGCCAGCAGCCGGTTGCGGGAGGGGCCCTACAATGAGCAGTTCTTC.

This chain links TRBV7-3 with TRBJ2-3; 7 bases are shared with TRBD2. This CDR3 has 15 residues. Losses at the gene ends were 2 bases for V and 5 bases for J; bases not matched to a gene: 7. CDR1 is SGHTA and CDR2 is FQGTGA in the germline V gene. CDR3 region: CASSLGGSNGDTQYF. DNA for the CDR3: TGTGCCAGCAGCTTAGGCGGGAGCAATGGAGATACGCAGTATTTT.

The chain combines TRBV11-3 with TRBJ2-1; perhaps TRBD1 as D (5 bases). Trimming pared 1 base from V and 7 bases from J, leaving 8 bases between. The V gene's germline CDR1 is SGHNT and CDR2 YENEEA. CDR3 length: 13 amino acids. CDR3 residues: CASSLVGANEQFF. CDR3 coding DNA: TGTGCCAGCAGCTTAGTTGGGGCGAATGAGCAGTTCTTC.

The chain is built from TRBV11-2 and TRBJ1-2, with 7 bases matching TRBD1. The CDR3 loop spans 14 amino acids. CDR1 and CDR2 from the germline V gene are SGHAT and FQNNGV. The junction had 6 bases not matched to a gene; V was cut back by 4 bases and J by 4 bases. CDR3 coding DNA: TGTGCCAGCAGCTCAAACAGGGGTAGCTATGGCTACACCTTC. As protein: CASSSNRGSYGYTF.